One and the same sample provided the 21 T cell receptor beta chains below, sequenced in a study of blood T cell repertoires in COVID-19. The data were produced by immunoSEQ multiplex PCR, yet TCRdb's version contains in-frame clones alone and is incomplete. In the table there are about 180,000 clones, about 88% of which are singletons. Sequenced sample: peripheral blood. The source is a young woman with active or convalescent COVID-19.

This CDR3 is CSVGDYEQYF. The CDR3, as DNA: TGCAGCGTCGGGGACTACGAGCAGTACTTC. The chain has TRBV29-1 and TRBJ2-7; tentatively, D is TRBD2 (5 bases). The CDR3 covers 10 residues. Deletions cut 6 bases from V and 3 bases from J, with 6 bases between. Germline V gene data show CDR1 as SQVTM and CDR2 as ANQGSEA.

J is TRBJ2-3 and V is TRBV11-2; possible D gene TRBD2, 8 bases. CDR3 length equals 17 residues. Trimming left V 5 bases short and J 4 bases short, with 22 bases between. Looked up from germline, CDR1 is SGHAT and CDR2 is FQNNGV. This chain's CDR3 is CASSPRGTRGIADTQYF. The CDR3 DNA reads as TGTGCCAGCAGCCCCAGGGGGACTAGAGGAATCGCAGATACGCAGTATTTT.

The CDR3 spells CASSPRREQPQHF. The DNA of the CDR3 is TGTGCCAGCAGCCCCCGCAGGGAACAGCCCCAGCATTTT. The chain employs TRBV12-3 or TRBV12-4 and TRBJ1-5; tentative D call: TRBD1 (5 bases). Trimming removed 6 bases at V and 7 bases at J, with 13 bases between. The CDR3 is 13 amino acids.

This chain joins TRBV28 and TRBJ2-1; tentative D call: TRBD2 (6 bases). Germline values: CDR1 MDHEN, CDR2 SYDVKM. The CDR3 has 15 amino acids. Trimming removed 6 bases at V and 0 bases at J, with 12 bases between. The DNA of the CDR3 is TGTGCCAGCAGCAGTAGCGGAAGCTCCTACAATGAGCAGTTCTTC. Translating gives CASSSSGSSYNEQFF.

This clone was counted once. V is TRBV11-3 and J is TRBJ1-1; D is undetermined. Looked up from germline, CDR1 is SGHNT and CDR2 is YENEEA. V gave up 3 bases and J gave up 0 bases, with 14 bases separating them. The CDR3 extends over 16 amino acids. In nucleotides, the CDR3 is TGTGCCAGCAGCTTTGCCGGGCTCGGGATGAACACTGAAGCTTTCTTT. Its protein is CASSFAGLGMNTEAFF.

The chain uses TRBV15 and TRBJ1-1; 12 bases agree with TRBD1. Unmatched junction bases numbered 5, after V lost 0 bases and J lost 9 bases. The CDR3 contains 15 residues. The germline V gene encodes CDR1 LNHNV and CDR2 YYDKDF (reference sequence). CDR3 DNA sequence: TGTGCCACCAGCAGAGAAGGGACAGGGGGCGCGAAAGCTTTCTTT. Its protein product is CATSREGTGGAKAFF.

The J gene is TRBJ1-5, the V gene TRBV9, with 7 positions matching TRBD1. Germline lookup yields CDR1 SGDLS and CDR2 YYNGEE. The trim removed 0 bases at V and 3 bases at J, leaving 6 bases unmatched. CDR3 size: 16 residues. CDR3 sequence reads: CASSVDAQGDNQPQHF. The CDR3 coding sequence is TGTGCCAGCAGCGTAGATGCGCAGGGGGACAATCAGCCCCAGCATTTT. Full variable domain (remainder filled in from reference TRBV9 and TRBJ1-5): DSGVTQTPKHLITATGQRVTLRCSPRSGDLSVYWYQQSLDQGLQFLIQYYNGEERAKGNILERFSAQQFPDLHSELNLSSLELGDSALYFCASSVDAQGDNQPQHFGDGTRLSIL.

As DNA, the CDR3 is TGTGCCAGCAGTGAAACAGGGGCGAACGGGGAGCTGTTTTTT. This translates into CASSETGANGELFF. V usage is TRBV6-1 and J usage is TRBJ2-2; 7 positions agree with TRBD1. This CDR3 is 14 amino acids long. Trimming cost V 2 bases and J 7 bases; bases outside gene matches: 4. CDR1 is MNHNS and CDR2 is SASEGT in the germline V gene.

The V and J genes are TRBV3-1 (or the pseudogene TRBV3-2) and TRBJ2-2; 11 nucleotides line up with TRBD2. CDR1 and CDR2 (germline): LGHDT, YNNKEL (reference sequence). Germline trimming cut 0 bases from V and 8 bases from J; bases unmatched to any gene: 5. The CDR3 loop spans 16 amino acids. The CDR3 DNA is TGTGCCAGCAGCCAAGATAGCGGGGGGGCCCGAGGGGAGCTGTTTTTT. It is translated as CASSQDSGGARGELFF.

This chain links TRBV5-1 with TRBJ2-7; 7 nucleotides match TRBD2. V lost 2 bases, J lost 0 bases, and 8 bases stayed unmatched. Per germline, CDR1 SGHRS and CDR2 YFSETQ. The CDR3 contains 16 residues. The DNA for the CDR3 is TGCGCCAGCAGCTTTATGGGGGGGGGTCGCTCCTACGAGCAGTACTTC. Protein sequence: CASSFMGGGRSYEQYF.

This clone occurred once. The V gene is TRBV27, the J gene TRBJ2-7; the match to TRBD2 covers 16 bases. Per germline, CDR1 MNHEY and CDR2 SMNVEV (reference sequence). The CDR3 length is 16 residues. Losses at the gene ends were 4 bases for V and 7 bases for J; bases not matched to a gene: 7. The chain's CDR3 is CASSWGLAGGPGEQYF. The DNA of the CDR3 is TGTGCCAGCAGTTGGGGACTAGCGGGAGGGCCTGGGGAGCAGTACTTC.

This chain uses TRBV2 with TRBJ1-5; possible D gene TRBD1, 6 bases. Deletions cut 9 bases from V and 3 bases from J, with 12 bases between. CDR1 is SNHLY, CDR2 FYNNEI, per germline. The CDR3 contains 13 residues. The CDR3 reads CASVQGYNQPQHF. As DNA, the CDR3 is TGTGCCAGTGTACAGGGTTACAATCAGCCCCAGCATTTT.

The chain combines TRBV19 with TRBJ1-2; tentatively, D is TRBD1 (6 bases). CDR3 size: 15 residues. CDR1 is LNHDA, CDR2 SQIVND, per germline (reference sequence). The ends were cut back, 5 bases at V and 9 bases at J, with 22 bases in the middle. CDR3 loop: CASSSSDSSGRSYTF. The CDR3 region has the DNA TGTGCCAGTAGTTCCTCGGACAGCAGTGGTCGTAGCTACACCTTC.

Turning to this clone: Within the sample, other DNA sequences also encode this same CDR3. The rearrangement links TRBV4-1 to TRBJ1-2, with D unresolved. CDR3 length: 13 amino acids. Germline V gene sequence: CDR1 MGHRA, CDR2 YSYEKL. The V gene lost 0 bases and the J gene lost 5 bases, with 7 bases spanning the gap. The CDR3 sequence is CASSQEGTYGYTF. Written as DNA, the CDR3 is TGCGCCAGCAGCCAAGAGGGCACATATGGCTACACCTTC.

In its sample, this clone was seen once. The CDR3 nucleotides are TGTGCCAGCAGTCGACAGAGCTTGAACACTGAAGCTTTCTTT. It yields the protein CASSRQSLNTEAFF. The V call is TRBV5-8, the J call TRBJ1-1, with a possible D match to TRBD1 (5 bases). Trimming removed 5 bases at V and 0 bases at J, with 11 bases between. This CDR3 region has 14 residues. Per germline, CDR1 SGHTS and CDR2 YDEGEE.

V is TRBV11-2 and J is TRBJ1-6; TRBD1 aligns across 8 bases. Germline V CDR1 and CDR2: SGHAT, FQNNGV. The trim removed 1 base at V and 4 bases at J, leaving 3 bases unmatched. This CDR3 contains 16 residues. CDR3 sequence reads: CASSLGTGFYNSPLHF. The DNA of the CDR3 is TGTGCCAGCAGCTTAGGGACAGGGTTTTATAATTCACCCCTCCACTTT.

The chain has TRBV7-2 and TRBJ2-3, with D possibly TRBD1 on 6 matching bases. V was trimmed by 5 bases and J by 0 bases, leaving 9 bases between them. The CDR3 runs to 14 residues. Per germline, CDR1 SGHTA and CDR2 FQGNSA. The CDR3 region has the DNA TGTGCCAGCAGCCCCCAGGGGAGCACAGATACGCAGTATTTT. Translated: CASSPQGSTDTQYF.

The V gene is TRBV7-8, the J gene TRBJ2-1, with a tentative D call TRBD2 (6 bases). This CDR3 has 18 amino acids. From germline, CDR1 is SGHVS and CDR2 FQNEAQ. V lost 1 base, J lost 6 bases, and 22 bases lay in between. CDR3 amino acids: CASSLGNVGGLGGNEQFF. CDR3 DNA sequence: TGTGCCAGCAGCTTAGGGAATGTAGGCGGGTTGGGAGGCAATGAGCAGTTCTTC.

This clone occurred a few times. The CDR3 DNA sequence: TGTGCCAGCGTTTCCGACGCGGGATATGGGGCCAACGTCCTGACTTTC. Its translation: CASVSDAGYGANVLTF. This chain joins TRBV28 and TRBJ2-6, with D possibly being TRBD2 (6 bases). This CDR3 region has 16 residues. CDR1 and CDR2 (germline): MDHEN, SYDVKM. The V end lost 8 bases, the J end lost 3 bases, and 17 bases lay between the germline ends. Full variable domain (remainder filled in from reference TRBV28 and TRBJ2-6): DVKVTQSSRYLVKRTGEKVFLECVQDMDHENMFWYRQDPGLGLRLIYFSYDVKMKEKGDIPEGYSVSREKKERFSLILESASTNQTSMYLCASVSDAGYGANVLTFGAGSRLTVL.

The chain uses TRBV6-1 and TRBJ2-7, with a possible D match to TRBD2 (6 bases). CDR3 length equals 15 residues. V shed 2 bases and J shed 1 base, with 12 bases lying between them. Germline lookup yields CDR1 MNHNS and CDR2 SASEGT. The CDR3 coding sequence is TGTGCCAGCAGTGAACGTGAGGCGGGGTCCTACGAGCAGTACTTC. Residues: CASSEREAGSYEQYF.

V gene TRBV18 combines with J gene TRBJ1-1, with TRBD1 matching over 9 bases. This CDR3 comprises 15 residues. Per the germline V gene, CDR1 is KGHSH and CDR2 is LQKENI. With 5 bases clipped from V and 0 bases from J, the junction kept 4 bases outside the gene matches. In DNA, the CDR3 is TGTGCCAGCTCAATACAGGGGGCCCTGAACACTGAAGCTTTCTTT. Translating gives CASSIQGALNTEAFF. The whole variable domain, remainder taken from reference TRBV18 and TRBJ1-1, is NAGVMQNPRHLVRRRGQEARLRCSPMKGHSHVYWYRQLPEEGLKFMVYLQKENIIDESGMPKERFSAEFPKEGPSILRIQQVVRGDSAAYFCASSIQGALNTEAFFGQGTRLTVV.